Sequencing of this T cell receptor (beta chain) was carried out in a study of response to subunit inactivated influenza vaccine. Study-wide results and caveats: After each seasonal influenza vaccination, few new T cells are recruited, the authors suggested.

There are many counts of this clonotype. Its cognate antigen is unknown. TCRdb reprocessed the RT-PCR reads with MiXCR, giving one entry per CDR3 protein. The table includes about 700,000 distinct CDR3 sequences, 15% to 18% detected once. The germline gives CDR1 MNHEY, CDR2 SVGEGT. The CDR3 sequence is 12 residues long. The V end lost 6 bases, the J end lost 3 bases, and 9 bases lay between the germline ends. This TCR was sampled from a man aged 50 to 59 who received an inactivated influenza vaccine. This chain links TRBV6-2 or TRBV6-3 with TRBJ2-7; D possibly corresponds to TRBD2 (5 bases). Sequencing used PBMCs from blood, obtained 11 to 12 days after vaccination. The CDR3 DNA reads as TGTGCCAGCAGCAGAGAGGGCTACGAGCAGTACTTC. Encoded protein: CASSREGYEQYF.